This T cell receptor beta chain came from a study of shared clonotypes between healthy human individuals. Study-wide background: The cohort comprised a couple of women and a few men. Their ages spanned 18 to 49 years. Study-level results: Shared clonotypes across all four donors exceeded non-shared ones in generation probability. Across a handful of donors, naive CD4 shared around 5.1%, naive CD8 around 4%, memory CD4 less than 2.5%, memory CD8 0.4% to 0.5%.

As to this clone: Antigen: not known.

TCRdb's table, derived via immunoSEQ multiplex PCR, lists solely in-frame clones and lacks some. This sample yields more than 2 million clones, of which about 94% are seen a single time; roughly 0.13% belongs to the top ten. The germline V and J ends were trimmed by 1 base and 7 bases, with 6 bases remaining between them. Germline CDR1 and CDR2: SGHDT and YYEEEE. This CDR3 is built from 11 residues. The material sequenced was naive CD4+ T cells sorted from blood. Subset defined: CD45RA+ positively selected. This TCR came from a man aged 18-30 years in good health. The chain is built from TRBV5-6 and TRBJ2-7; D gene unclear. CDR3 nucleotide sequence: TGTGCCAGCAGCTTGCTGGGGGAGCAGTACTTC. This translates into CASSLLGEQYF.